The clone carrying this TCR beta chain was observed at least ten times. Trimming took off 3 bases at V and 6 bases at J, with 17 bases between the two ends. The germline V gene encodes CDR1 WSHSY and CDR2 SAAADI. This CDR3 is built from 15 residues. These data belong to a study of human T cells and chemical hapten exposure. Someone pulled total RNA out of unfractionated whole blood. As the library was built, unique molecular identifiers were attached to individual cDNA molecules. One entry per CDR3 protein, called by TCRdb with MiXCR from the reads. The table lists 95,000 to 150,000 distinct CDR3 sequences, over 7% of them singletons.

The chain uses TRBV10-2 and TRBJ1-2; possible D gene TRBD1, 6 bases. Sequenced sample: whole blood. This clonotype originated in a human donor in good health. Some clones in this sample may be carry-over from other donors' samples. In DNA, the CDR3 is TGCGCCAGCAGTGAAAGAAGGGGGACTCGGCATGGCTACACCTTC. Amino acids: CASSERRGTRHGYTF.